This is a list of T cell receptor beta chains from one sample in a study of blood T cell repertoires in COVID-19. TCRdb's table, derived via immunoSEQ multiplex PCR, lists solely in-frame clones and lacks some. Among roughly 500,000 clones listed, around nine tenths were seen once. Sequenced: PBMCs or T cells enriched from blood (not recorded which). The receptors derive from a woman aged 55-69 years who had recovered from COVID-19. Each CDR3 is given with its conserved first and last residue. D genes are given only for firm matches. Clone size is given for some rows only: seen once, a few or many times, or a class if the clone is expanded.

j_call | v_call | clone_size | d_call | cdr3_aa | cdr3_nt
TRBJ2-7 | TRBV21-1 | - | - | CASSPPGFAYEQYF | TGTGCCAGCAGCCCCCCGGGGTTTGCCTACGAGCAGTACTTC
TRBJ1-2 | TRBV4-2 | - | - | CASSRGLTYGYTF | TGTGCCAGCAGCCGTGGGCTTACGTATGGCTACACCTTC
TRBJ2-2 | TRBV12-5 | - | TRBD1 | CASGLLGGSTGELFF | TGTGCTAGTGGTTTGCTAGGGGGCTCGACCGGGGAGCTGTTTTTT
TRBJ2-1 | TRBV24-1 | - | TRBD2 | CATSDSGLAGAKGEQFF | TGTGCCACCAGTGATTCCGGACTAGCGGGGGCTAAGGGTGAGCAGTTCTTC
TRBJ1-2 | TRBV6-5 | - | TRBD1 | CASRGQGMGGYTF | TGTGCCAGCAGGGGACAGGGGATGGGGGGCTACACCTTC
TRBJ1-1 | TRBV6-5 | - | TRBD1 | CASRGGQGMNTEAFF | TGTGCCAGCAGGGGGGGACAGGGCATGAACACTGAAGCTTTCTTT
TRBJ2-7 | TRBV5-4 | once | TRBD2 | CASSPSWAGGPYEQYF | TGTGCCAGCAGCCCTAGCTGGGCGGGGGGCCCCTACGAGCAGTACTTC
TRBJ2-2 | TRBV7-9 | - | TRBD1 | CASGQGSNTGELFF | TGTGCCAGTGGACAGGGGTCCAACACCGGGGAGCTGTTTTTT
TRBJ2-6 | TRBV2 | - | TRBD1 | CASSSDRAGANVLTF | TGTGCCAGCAGTTCGGACAGGGCTGGGGCCAACGTCCTGACTTTC
TRBJ2-3 | TRBV4-1 | few | TRBD2 | CASSQDMRGGITDTQYF | TGCGCCAGCAGCCAGGATATGCGGGGGGGGATCACAGATACGCAGTATTTT
TRBJ2-1 | TRBV5-5 | - | - | CASSFKTDSSYNEQFF | TGTGCCAGCAGCTTCAAAACCGACAGCTCCTACAATGAGCAGTTCTTC
TRBJ1-5 | TRBV30 | many | - | CAWSVRQSGGNQPQHF | TGTGCCTGGAGTGTACGACAGAGCGGGGGCAATCAGCCCCAGCATTTT
TRBJ2-1 | TRBV6-5 | - | - | CASTPMGGAHNEQFF | TGTGCCAGCACCCCCATGGGGGGGGCTCACAATGAGCAGTTCTTC
TRBJ1-3 | TRBV6-5 | - | - | CASRTGVGAGNTIYF | TGTGCCAGCCGGACGGGAGTCGGCGCTGGAAACACCATATATTTT
TRBJ1-1 | TRBV6-5 | - | TRBD1 | CASSYSRGPTEAFF | TGTGCCAGCAGTTACTCGAGGGGGCCCACTGAAGCTTTCTTT
TRBJ2-1 | TRBV5-5 | - | - | CASSLQLHSYNEQFF | TGTGCCAGCAGCTTGCAACTGCACTCCTACAATGAGCAGTTCTTC
TRBJ1-4 | TRBV4-2 | few | - | CASSQAVGGEKLFF | TGTGCCAGCAGCCAAGCGGTCGGGGGGGAAAAACTGTTTTTT
TRBJ2-1 | TRBV5-1 | - | - | CASSFALASYNEQFF | TGCGCCAGCAGCTTCGCCCTAGCATCCTACAATGAGCAGTTCTTC
TRBJ2-7 | TRBV4-1 | - | - | CASSQDEAAGGYEQYF | TGCGCCAGCAGCCAAGACGAAGCAGCCGGAGGCTACGAGCAGTACTTC
TRBJ2-7 | TRBV10-3 | - | TRBD1 | CAISEPGQGGYEQYF | TGTGCCATCAGTGAGCCAGGACAGGGTGGGTACGAGCAGTACTTC
TRBJ1-2 | TRBV5-1 | - | - | CASSFTGGGPGYTF | TGCGCCAGCAGCTTTACGGGTGGGGGCCCTGGCTACACCTTC
TRBJ1-5 | TRBV6-5 | few | TRBD1 | CASRDRGGQPQHF | TGTGCCAGCAGGGACAGGGGGGGCCAGCCCCAGCATTTT
TRBJ1-2 | TRBV29-1 | - | TRBD1 | CSAGTGAGGYTF | TGCAGCGCAGGAACAGGGGCCGGGGGCTACACCTTC
TRBJ1-2 | TRBV29-1 | - | TRBD1 | CSVGGQGAEDYGYTF | TGCAGCGTTGGGGGACAGGGGGCGGAAGACTATGGCTACACCTTC
TRBJ2-4 | TRBV24-1 | - | - | CATGHPLGAKNIQYF | TGTGCCACCGGACACCCCTTAGGGGCCAAAAACATTCAGTACTTC
TRBJ1-2 | TRBV5-8 | - | - | CASSLGEAGERGYTF | TGTGCCAGCAGCTTGGGTGAGGCAGGGGAGCGTGGCTACACCTTC
TRBJ2-7 | TRBV27 | once | - | CASSNRFGEQYF | TGTGCCAGCAGCAACAGGTTTGGGGAGCAGTACTTC
TRBJ1-2 | TRBV9 | - | - | CASSVQGGTINYGYTF | TGTGCCAGCAGCGTTCAGGGCGGCACCATTAACTATGGCTACACCTTC
TRBJ2-3 | TRBV29-1 | - | - | CSVEPPPHTQYF | TGCAGCGTTGAACCTCCCCCCCATACGCAGTATTTT
TRBJ1-4 | TRBV21-1 | once | - | CASSKGSRNEKLFF | TGTGCCAGCAGCAAGGGCAGTCGTAATGAAAAACTGTTTTTT
TRBJ2-1 | TRBV4-2 | - | TRBD2 | CASSHPTSGGAHEQFF | TGTGCCAGCAGCCACCCCACTAGCGGGGGGGCCCATGAGCAGTTCTTC
TRBJ1-6 | TRBV4-1 | - | TRBD1 | CASSKDRGVSPLHF | TGCGCCAGCAGCAAAGACAGGGGGGTCTCACCCCTCCACTTT
TRBJ1-1 | TRBV11-2 | - | TRBD1 | CASSPSGQGRDEAFF | TGTGCCAGCAGCCCCTCGGGACAGGGGAGGGATGAAGCTTTCTTT
TRBJ2-1 | TRBV3-1/TRBV3-2 | - | TRBD2 | CASSQAGSGGAGEQFF | TGTGCCAGCAGCCAGGCCGGTAGCGGGGGGGCCGGTGAGCAGTTCTTC
TRBJ2-1 | TRBV5-1 | - | TRBD2 | CASSFITGGNEQFF | TGCGCCAGCAGCTTTATAACGGGGGGTAATGAGCAGTTCTTC
TRBJ2-1 | TRBV5-4 | - | - | CASSLAEVAGRPNEQFF | TGTGCCAGCAGCTTGGCCGAGGTGGCAGGGAGGCCCAATGAGCAGTTCTTC
TRBJ1-2 | TRBV3-1/TRBV3-2 | - | TRBD1 | CASSRQGGYTF | TGTGCCAGCAGCCGACAGGGTGGCTACACCTTC
TRBJ2-7 | TRBV5-4 | - | TRBD1 | CASSSLTGRNEQYF | TGTGCCAGCAGCTCGCTGACAGGGCGGAACGAGCAGTACTTC
TRBJ1-2 | TRBV12-5 | few | - | CASGLTWQVLYYGYTF | TGTGCTAGTGGTTTGACATGGCAGGTATTATACTATGGCTACACCTTC
TRBJ2-1 | TRBV27 | - | TRBD2 | CASSLSSGGAHEQFF | TGTGCCAGCAGTTTATCTAGCGGGGGGGCCCATGAGCAGTTCTTC
TRBJ1-2 | TRBV6-1 | - | TRBD1 | CASSEQGAGNYGYTF | TGTGCCAGCAGTGAACAGGGGGCAGGGAACTATGGCTACACCTTC
TRBJ1-3 | TRBV2 | - | - | CASSEQGNQPPF | TGTGCCAGCAGTGAACAGGGAAACCAGCCACCTTTT
TRBJ1-2 | TRBV6-1 | - | - | CASSGRDAGNLHGYTF | TGTGCCAGCAGTGGTCGTGATGCGGGGAATTTGCACGGCTACACCTTC
TRBJ1-1 | TRBV5-1 | - | - | CASSPPLTGREEAFF | TGCGCCAGCAGCCCCCCCCTTACAGGGAGAGAAGAAGCTTTCTTT
TRBJ2-4 | TRBV5-6 | - | - | CASSLSPGAKNIQYF | TGTGCCAGCAGCTTGAGCCCGGGGGCCAAAAACATTCAGTACTTC
TRBJ2-2 | TRBV24-1 | - | - | CATSDPTGTGELFF | TGTGCCACCAGTGACCCGACAGGCACCGGGGAGCTGTTTTTT
TRBJ1-2 | TRBV28 | - | - | CASQDSRNYGYTF | TGTGCCAGCCAGGACAGCCGTAATTATGGCTACACCTTC
TRBJ1-5 | TRBV19 | - | - | CASAREGPAFSNQPQHF | TGTGCCAGTGCCAGAGAGGGCCCTGCCTTTAGCAATCAGCCCCAGCATTTT
TRBJ2-3 | TRBV5-1 | - | - | CASSLGGRGTQYF | TGCGCCAGCAGCCTAGGGGGAAGGGGTACGCAGTATTTT
TRBJ1-6 | TRBV6-5 | - | TRBD1 | CASSYGTGGNSPLHF | TGTGCCAGCAGTTACGGGACAGGGGGTAATTCACCCCTCCACTTT
TRBJ2-2 | TRBV5-4 | - | TRBD1 | CASSWPPGQGTPSTGELFF | TGTGCCAGCAGCTGGCCGCCGGGACAGGGGACGCCTTCCACCGGGGAGCTGTTTTTT
TRBJ1-2 | TRBV5-1 | - | TRBD1 | CASSSGDSFLYGYTF | TGCGCCAGCAGCTCGGGGGACAGTTTCCTATATGGCTACACCTTC
TRBJ1-5 | TRBV19 | - | TRBD1 | CASIGQGPYSNQPQHF | TGTGCCAGTATAGGACAGGGACCTTATAGCAATCAGCCCCAGCATTTT
TRBJ1-1 | TRBV30 | - | - | CAWRKGASGRTEAFF | TGTGCCTGGAGAAAAGGGGCTTCCGGAAGAACTGAAGCTTTCTTT
TRBJ1-5 | TRBV5-5 | - | - | CASSLVGPGVYSNQPQHF | TGTGCCAGCAGCTTGGTGGGTCCAGGTGTCTATAGCAATCAGCCCCAGCATTTT
TRBJ2-3 | TRBV4-1 | - | TRBD1 | CASSQGMGQGTDTQYF | TGCGCCAGCAGCCAAGGGATGGGACAGGGAACAGATACGCAGTATTTT
TRBJ2-2 | TRBV5-1 | - | - | CASSLGVSETGELFF | TGCGCCAGCAGCTTGGGGGTCAGCGAAACCGGGGAGCTGTTTTTT